These 8 T cell receptor beta chains were sequenced from one sample in a study of T-cell memory formation after mild COVID-19. MiXCR, applied by TCRdb to the 5' RACE reads, yields one record per CDR3 protein. The sample yields approximately 98,000 distinct CDR3 sequences, about 18% seen once. Sequenced sample: PBMCs or a T cell subset sorted from them (not recorded which). These receptors all stem from a man aged 18 to 35 who had mild COVID-19 (a few samples of this study predate the infection). Cell type and time point are not known.

This clonotype was counted between two and nine times. The chain carries TRBV5-4 and TRBJ2-2, with TRBD2 identical over 15 bases. Germline V gives CDR1 SGHNT, CDR2 YYREEE (reference sequence). This CDR3 contains 17 residues. V shed 4 bases and J 5 bases; nucleotides not matched to a gene: 6. This CDR3 is CASSQGLAGGPTGELFF. The CDR3 nucleotides read TGTGCCAGCAGCCAAGGACTAGCGGGGGGGCCTACCGGGGAGCTGTTTTTT.

CDR3 in DNA: TGTGCCACCAGTGATTCCGTAGGACAGGGCCGGTACGAGCAGTACGTC. Translating gives CATSDSVGQGRYEQYV. J is TRBJ2-7 and V is TRBV24-1, with 8 nucleotides matching TRBD1. The CDR3 contains 16 residues. Germline CDR1 KGHDR, CDR2 SFDVKD. V was clipped by 2 bases and J by 4 bases; unmatched bases: 9.

The chain recombines TRBV2 with TRBJ1-2, with D possibly TRBD1 on 6 matching bases. V was clipped by 4 bases and J by 1 base, with 10 bases between them. The CDR3 runs 14 residues. The germline V gene encodes CDR1 SNHLY and CDR2 FYNNEI. The CDR3 DNA reads as TGTGCCAGCAGTGCCCAGGGGTTTAACTATGGCTACACCTTC. Its protein is CASSAQGFNYGYTF.

The chain is built from TRBV24-1 and TRBJ2-2; 8 nucleotides line up with TRBD1. Germline values: CDR1 KGHDR, CDR2 SFDVKD. The CDR3 extends over 16 amino acids. The V and J ends lost 2 bases and 5 bases, in that order; junction bases with no gene match: 6. The DNA of the CDR3 is TGTGCCACCAGTGATTCTAGGACAGGGATAACCGGGGAGCTGTTTTTT. This encodes CATSDSRTGITGELFF.

V is TRBV6-6 and J is TRBJ1-2; D possibly corresponds to TRBD1 (6 bases). Trimming left V 5 bases short and J 4 bases short, with 11 bases between. From germline, CDR1 is MNHNY and CDR2 SVGAGI (reference sequence). The length of the CDR3 is 13 residues. The CDR3 DNA sequence: TGTGCCAGCAGTCACCGACAGGCCTATGGCTACACCTTC. Amino acids: CASSHRQAYGYTF.

This clonotype was seen more than once but under ten times. The CDR3 loop reads CSTGVNLGNEQFF. The CDR3 DNA follows: TGCAGCACAGGGGTTAATCTTGGTAATGAGCAGTTCTTC. This chain links TRBV29-1 with TRBJ2-1, with TRBD1 matching over 7 bases. The CDR3 loop spans 13 amino acids. Germline loops: CDR1 SQVTM, CDR2 ANQGSEA. V lost 8 bases to trimming and J lost 7 bases; unmatched junction nucleotides: 11.

The chain is built from TRBV2 and TRBJ1-6; TRBD1 matches at 9 bases. CDR3 size: 14 residues. After removal of 7 bases from V and 10 bases from J, the junction contained 8 bases not matched to a gene. CDR1 and CDR2 from the germline V gene are SNHLY and FYNNEI. Here the CDR3 DNA reads TGTGCCAGCACAGGGGGACAGGGTGGCTCACCCCTCCACTTT. This sequence encodes CASTGGQGGSPLHF. The full variable domain, completed using reference TRBV2 and TRBJ1-6, is EPEVTQTPSHQVTQMGQEVILRCVPISNHLYFYWYRQILGQKVEFLVSFYNNEISEKSEIFDDQFSVERPDGSNFTLKIRSTKLEDSAMYFCASTGGQGGSPLHFGNGTRLTVT.

This clonotype was detected a few times. The chain carries TRBV5-1 and TRBJ1-2; tentatively, D is TRBD1 (5 bases). The CDR3 is made up of 17 amino acids. The V gene lost 3 bases and the J gene lost 0 bases, with 18 bases spanning the gap. Germline V gives CDR1 SGHRS, CDR2 YFSETQ. The CDR3 DNA reads as TGCGCCAGCAGCTCGGAAGGGGCGCCAGGAGCTAACTATGGCTACACCTTC. It specifies CASSSEGAPGANYGYTF.